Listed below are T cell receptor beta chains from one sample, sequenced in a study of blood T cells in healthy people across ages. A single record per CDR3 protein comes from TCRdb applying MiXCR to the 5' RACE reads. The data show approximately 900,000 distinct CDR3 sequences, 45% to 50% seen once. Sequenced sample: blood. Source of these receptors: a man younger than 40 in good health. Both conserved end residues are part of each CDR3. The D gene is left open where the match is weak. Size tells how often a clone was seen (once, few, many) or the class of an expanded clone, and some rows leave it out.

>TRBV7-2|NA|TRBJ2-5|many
TGTGCCAGCAGCTTAGGACTTAACCAAGAGACCCAGTACTTC
CASSLGLNQETQYF
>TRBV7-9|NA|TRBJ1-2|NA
TGTGCCAGCAGCTTACAGGAGGGGTACGGCTACACCTTC
CASSLQEGYGYTF
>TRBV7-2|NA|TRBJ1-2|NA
TGTGCCAGCAGCTTAGTGTCCCGCCCAGATTTGGGCTATGGCTACACCTTC
CASSLVSRPDLGYGYTF
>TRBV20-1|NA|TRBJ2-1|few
TGCAGTGCTCCTCTGAACAATGAGCAGTTCTTC
CSAPLNNEQFF
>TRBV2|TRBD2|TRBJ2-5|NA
TGTGCCAGCCTGGTAGCGGGGGGTTTCCAAGAGACCCAGTACTTC
CASLVAGGFQETQYF
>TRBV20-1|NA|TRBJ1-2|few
TGCAGTGCTAGAATGGTCAGTTCCTTAGGGTATGGCTACACCTTC
CSARMVSSLGYGYTF
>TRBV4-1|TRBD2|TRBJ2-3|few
TGCGCCAGCAGCCAAGCTACGACTAGCGGGGCCTCAGATACGCAGTATTTT
CASSQATTSGASDTQYF
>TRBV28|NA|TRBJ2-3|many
TGTGCCAGCAGGGGTCTAATCCCAGATACGCAGTATTTT
CASRGLIPDTQYF
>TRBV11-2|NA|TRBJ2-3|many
TGTGCCAGCAGCTACCGGGACCCGCCCACAGATACGCAGTATTTT
CASSYRDPPTDTQYF
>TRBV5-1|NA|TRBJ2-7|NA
TGCGCCAGCAGCTTAACTGGGAGGACAGGCTACGAGCAGTACTTC
CASSLTGRTGYEQYF
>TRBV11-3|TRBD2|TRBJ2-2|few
TGTGCCAGCACCCAGTGGCTAGCGGGGAGTAACACCGGGGAGCTGTTTTTT
CASTQWLAGSNTGELFF
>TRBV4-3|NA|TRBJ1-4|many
TGCGCCAGCAGCCAAGGGTCAGGGGATAATAATGAAAAACTGTTTTTT
CASSQGSGDNNEKLFF
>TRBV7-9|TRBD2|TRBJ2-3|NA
TGTGCCAGCAGCTCTGAGGGGACTAACCCGGCAGATACGCAGTATTTT
CASSSEGTNPADTQYF
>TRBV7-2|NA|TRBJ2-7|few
TGTGCCAGCAGCTTAGCCTTGGACGGTAACGGGCAGTACTTC
CASSLALDGNGQYF
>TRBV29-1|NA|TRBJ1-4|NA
TGCAGCGCAAGAGCAGGTCGACAACAGGAAAAACTGTTTTTT
CSARAGRQQEKLFF
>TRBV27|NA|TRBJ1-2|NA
TGTGCCAGCAGTTTCGCAGGGGTCTATGGCTACACCTTC
CASSFAGVYGYTF
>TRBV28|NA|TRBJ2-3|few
TGTGCCAGCAGTCCCTCGGGAACTAGCACAGATACGCAGTATTTT
CASSPSGTSTDTQYF
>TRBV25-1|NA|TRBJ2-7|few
TGTGCCAGCAGCCGGGTCCACCGAGAGGGGCAGTACTTC
CASSRVHREGQYF
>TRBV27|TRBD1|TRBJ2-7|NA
TGTGCCAGCAGTAGGGCCGGGACAGGGGAAATCTACGAGCAGTACTTC
CASSRAGTGEIYEQYF
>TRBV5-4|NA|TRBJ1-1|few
TGTGCCAGCAGCTCCCGGGAGAACACTGAAGCTTTCTTT
CASSSRENTEAFF
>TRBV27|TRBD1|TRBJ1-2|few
TGTGCCAGCAGTTACGGACCCACAGGGGACTATGGCTACACCTTC
CASSYGPTGDYGYTF
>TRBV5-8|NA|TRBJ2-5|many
TGTGCCAGCAGCTTTAACATACCCGGGCGAGAGACCCAGTACTTC
CASSFNIPGRETQYF
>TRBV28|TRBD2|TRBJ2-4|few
TGTGCCAGTGCTAGCGGTCCGACCTACAATGAGCAGTACTTC
CASASGPTYNEQYF
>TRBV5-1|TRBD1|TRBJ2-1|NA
TGCGCCAGCAGCCTAATGCCTGGGACAGATTACAATGAGCAGTTCTTC
CASSLMPGTDYNEQFF
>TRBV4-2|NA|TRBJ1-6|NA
TGTGCCAGCAGCGGGCCAGAGAGCTCCTATAATTCACCCCTCCACTTT
CASSGPESSYNSPLHF
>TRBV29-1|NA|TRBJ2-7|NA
TGCAGCGTTGAAGACCCCACGTACCGCTACGAGCAGTACTTC
CSVEDPTYRYEQYF
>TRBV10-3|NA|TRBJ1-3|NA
TGTGCCATCAGTGAGTCAAGGGCAGACCATGGAAACACCATATATTTT
CAISESRADHGNTIYF
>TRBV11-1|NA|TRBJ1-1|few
TGTGCCAGCAGCGAAGTTGGCAGGGGTAACACTGAAGCTTTCTTT
CASSEVGRGNTEAFF
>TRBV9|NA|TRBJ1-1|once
TGTGCCAGCAGCGTAGATGCGGGGATGAACACTGAAGCTTTCTTT
CASSVDAGMNTEAFF
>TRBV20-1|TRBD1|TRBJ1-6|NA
TGCAGTGCGACGGGGACAGGGGAACCCCTCCACTTT
CSATGTGEPLHF
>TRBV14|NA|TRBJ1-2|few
TGTGCCAGCAGGAAGGGCGCTGGAGGCTACACCTTC
CASRKGAGGYTF
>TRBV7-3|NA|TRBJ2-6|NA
TGTGCCAGCAGCTTATACTTCTCTGGGGCCAACGTCCTGACTTTC
CASSLYFSGANVLTF
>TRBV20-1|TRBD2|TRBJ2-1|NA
TGCAGTGCTAGAGAGGAACTAGCGGGGGGATCCAATGAGCAGTTCTTC
CSAREELAGGSNEQFF
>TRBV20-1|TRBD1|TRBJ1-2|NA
TGCAGTGCTAGTCCGGGACAGAGCTTCTATGGCTACACCTTC
CSASPGQSFYGYTF
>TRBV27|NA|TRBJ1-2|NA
TGTGCCAGCAGGGCGGGGGAGATCTATGGCTACACCTTC
CASRAGEIYGYTF